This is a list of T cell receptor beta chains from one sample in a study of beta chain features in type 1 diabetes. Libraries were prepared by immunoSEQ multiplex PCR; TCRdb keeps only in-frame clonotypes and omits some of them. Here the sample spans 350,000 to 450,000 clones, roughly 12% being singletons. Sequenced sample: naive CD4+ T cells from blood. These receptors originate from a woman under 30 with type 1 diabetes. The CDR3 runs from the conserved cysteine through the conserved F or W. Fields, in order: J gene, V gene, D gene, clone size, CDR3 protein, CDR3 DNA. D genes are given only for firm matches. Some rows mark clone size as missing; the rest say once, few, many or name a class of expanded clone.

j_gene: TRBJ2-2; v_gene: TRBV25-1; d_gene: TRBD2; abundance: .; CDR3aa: CASRGSPGELFF; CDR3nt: TGTGCCAGCCGCGGGAGCCCGGGGGAGCTGTTTTTT
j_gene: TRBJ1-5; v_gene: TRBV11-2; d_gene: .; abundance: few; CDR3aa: CASSEIPGLDQPQHF; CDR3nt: TGTGCCAGCAGCGAAATCCCGGGATTGGATCAGCCCCAGCATTTT
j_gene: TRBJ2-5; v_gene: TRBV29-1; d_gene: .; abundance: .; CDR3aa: CSVMTGVGQETQYF; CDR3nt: TGCAGCGTTATGACCGGGGTGGGGCAAGAGACCCAGTACTTC
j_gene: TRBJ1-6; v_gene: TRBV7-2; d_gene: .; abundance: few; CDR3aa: CASSPVQTGFSYNSPLHF; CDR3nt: TGTGCCAGCAGCCCAGTGCAGACCGGGTTCTCCTATAATTCACCCCTCCACTTT
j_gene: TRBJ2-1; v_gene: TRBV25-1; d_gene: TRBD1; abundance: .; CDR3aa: CASSANIRDRGRNEQFF; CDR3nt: TGTGCCAGCAGTGCGAACATCCGGGACAGGGGCCGGAATGAGCAGTTCTTC
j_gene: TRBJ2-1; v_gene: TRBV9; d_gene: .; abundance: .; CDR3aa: CASSVDSTGSYNEQFF; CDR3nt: TGTGCCAGCAGCGTCGATTCAACCGGCTCCTACAATGAGCAGTTCTTC
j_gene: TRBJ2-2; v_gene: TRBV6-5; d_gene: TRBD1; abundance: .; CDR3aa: CASISGGGELFF; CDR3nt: TGTGCCAGCATTTCAGGGGGCGGGGAGCTGTTTTTT
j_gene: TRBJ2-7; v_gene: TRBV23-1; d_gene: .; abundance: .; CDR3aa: CASPGHSYEQYF; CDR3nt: TGCGCCAGCCCGGGACACTCCTACGAGCAGTACTTC
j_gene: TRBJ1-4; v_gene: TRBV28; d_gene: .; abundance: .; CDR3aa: CASSTGNEKLFF; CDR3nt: TGTGCCAGCAGTACAGGGAATGAAAAACTGTTTTTT
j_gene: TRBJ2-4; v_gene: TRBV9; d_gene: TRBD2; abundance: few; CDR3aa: CASSVVPAGGPENIQYF; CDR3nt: TGTGCCAGCAGCGTAGTCCCAGCGGGAGGGCCTGAAAACATTCAGTACTTC
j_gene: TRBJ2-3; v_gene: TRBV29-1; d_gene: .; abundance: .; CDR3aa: CSVEGSGYTDTQYF; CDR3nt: TGCAGCGTTGAAGGTTCAGGGTACACAGATACGCAGTATTTT
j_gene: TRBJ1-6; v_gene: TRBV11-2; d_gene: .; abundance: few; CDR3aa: CASSLGPRRDSPLHF; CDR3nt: TGTGCCAGCAGCTTAGGGCCCAGGAGGGATTCACCCCTCCACTTT
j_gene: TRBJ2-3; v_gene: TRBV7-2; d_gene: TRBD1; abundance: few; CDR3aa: CASSFTGVRTDTQYF; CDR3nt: TGTGCCAGCAGCTTTACAGGGGTTCGCACAGATACGCAGTATTTT
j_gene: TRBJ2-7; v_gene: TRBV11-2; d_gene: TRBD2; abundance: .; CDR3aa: CASSLVAGAMRTYEQYF; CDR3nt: TGTGCCAGCAGCTTAGTAGCGGGGGCGATGCGCACCTACGAGCAGTACTTC
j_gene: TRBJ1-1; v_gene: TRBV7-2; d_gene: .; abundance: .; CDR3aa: CASSPWGPPMNTEAFF; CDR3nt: TGTGCCAGCAGCCCCTGGGGGCCGCCAATGAACACTGAAGCTTTCTTT
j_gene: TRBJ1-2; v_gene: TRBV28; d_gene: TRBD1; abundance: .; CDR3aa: CASSSSPSTGNGYTF; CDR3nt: TGTGCCAGCAGTTCCTCCCCCTCGACAGGGAATGGCTACACCTTC